The clone carrying this TCR beta chain was counted once. The data were obtained in a study of blood T cell repertoires in COVID-19. At the level of the study: The study drew acute and convalescent COVID-19 samples from the United States, Italy and Spain. In each case, the material was cDNA or gDNA derived from T cells, B-cell-depleted T cells, or PBMCs.

Per the authors' pipeline: Amplification of reference gene primers provided the estimated nucleated cell counts. The protocol was immunoSEQ multiplex PCR, while the TCRdb copy is restricted to in-frame clones and leaves out a portion. V and J calls and clone size are as listed in that table; D and trimming were resolved from the DNA. The sample holds around 300,000 clones, approximately 86% seen once. The CDR3 contains 15 residues. Unmatched junction bases numbered 8, after V lost 5 bases and J lost 6 bases. Looked up from germline, CDR1 is SGHTA and CDR2 is FQGTGA. The rearrangement joins TRBV7-3 to TRBJ2-1, with 9 bases identical to TRBD2. The specimen sequenced was peripheral blood. The sequence came from a young man with active or convalescent COVID-19. Here the CDR3 reads CASSPSGGMLNEQFF. The CDR3 nucleotides are TGTGCCAGCAGCCCGAGCGGGGGGATGCTCAATGAGCAGTTCTTC.